The 27 T cell receptor beta chains in this list originate from one sample, sequenced in a study of blood T cell repertoires in COVID-19. The assay was immunoSEQ multiplex PCR, and TCRdb's table has in-frame clones only and misses some. The sample lists hundreds of thousands of clones, around 90% occurring once. The sequenced sample consisted of PBMCs or T cells enriched from blood (not recorded which). All receptors come from a woman aged 30 to 39 who had recovered from COVID-19.

This chain joins TRBV19 and TRBJ2-7; possible D gene TRBD2, 5 bases. Trimming stripped 2 bases from V and 5 bases from J, with 13 bases between. The V gene's germline CDR1 is LNHDA and CDR2 SQIVND (reference sequence). The length of the CDR3 is 14 residues. CDR3 DNA sequence: TGTGCCAGTAGTATAAGGTGGGGAGATAACGAGCAGTACTTC. It is translated as CASSIRWGDNEQYF.

The rearrangement links TRBV19 to TRBJ2-1; 9 bases are a match to TRBD2. The V gene end was trimmed by 3 bases and the J gene end by 9 bases; junction bases not matched to a gene: 9. In germline, CDR1 is LNHDA, CDR2 SQIVND (reference sequence). The CDR3 is 15 residues long. The CDR3 DNA is TGTGCCAGTAGTATCATAGCGGGAGTACGGGGTGAGCAGTTCTTC. Protein sequence: CASSIIAGVRGEQFF.

The chain employs TRBV10-1 and TRBJ2-7; 8 positions match TRBD2. CDR3 length: 16 residues. Trimming at V came to 8 bases and at J to 4 bases, leaving 16 bases not matched to a gene. Germline V CDR1 and CDR2: WNHNN, SYGVQD (reference sequence). Here the CDR3 DNA reads TGCGCCAGCCCTGGGGTAGCGGGGAATATTGAATACGAGCAGTACTTC. Protein product: CASPGVAGNIEYEQYF.

This clone was seen once. The chain employs TRBV3-1 (or the pseudogene TRBV3-2) and TRBJ2-7; TRBD1 matches 11 bases. The trim removed 4 bases at V and 3 bases at J, leaving 2 bases unmatched. CDR1 is LGHDT, CDR2 YNNKEL, per germline (reference sequence). The CDR3 sequence is 14 residues long. This chain's CDR3 is CASSPGTGGYEQYF. The CDR3 DNA sequence: TGTGCCAGCAGCCCGGGGACAGGGGGCTACGAGCAGTACTTC.

The rearrangement links TRBV19 to TRBJ1-1; 8 bases fit TRBD1. In germline, CDR1 is LNHDA, CDR2 SQIVND (reference sequence). The junction had 10 bases not matched to a gene; V was cut back by 5 bases and J by 2 bases. The CDR3 contains 16 residues. The DNA for the CDR3 is TGTGCCAGTAGTCTCCGCCTCGGACAGGGCAACACTGAAGCTTTCTTT. Protein sequence: CASSLRLGQGNTEAFF. The full variable domain, completed using reference TRBV19 and TRBJ1-1, is DGGITQSPKYLFRKEGQNVTLSCEQNLNHDAMYWYRQDPGQGLRLIYYSQIVNDFQKGDIAEGYSVSREKKESFPLTVTSAQKNPTAFYLCASSLRLGQGNTEAFFGQGTRLTVV.

The chain is built from TRBV2 and TRBJ1-2, with TRBD1 matching 10 bases. Trimming took 11 bases from V and 4 from J; bases not matched to a gene: 10. From germline, CDR1 is SNHLY and CDR2 FYNNEI. This CDR3 has 14 residues. DNA of the CDR3: TGTGCCCCCATTACCGGGACAGGGGCCTATGGCTACACCTTC. Translated: CAPITGTGAYGYTF.

CDR3 amino acids: CASRPDRDGETQYF. The CDR3 DNA reads as TGTGCCAGTAGGCCGGACAGGGACGGTGAGACCCAGTACTTC. The rearrangement links TRBV19 to TRBJ2-5; 8 nucleotides agree with TRBD1. After removal of 6 bases from V and 5 bases from J, the junction contained 8 bases not matched to a gene. CDR3 size: 14 residues. The germline gives CDR1 LNHDA, CDR2 SQIVND (reference sequence).

The rearrangement uses TRBV29-1 and TRBJ2-7; TRBD1 might be the D (7 bases). Looked up from germline, CDR1 is SQVTM and CDR2 is ANQGSEA. The CDR3 contains 12 residues. With 6 bases removed from V and 3 bases from J, the gap between germline ends came to 12 bases. Here the CDR3 reads CSVLQGGYEQYF. The CDR3 nucleotides read TGCAGCGTGCTTCAGGGGGGCTACGAGCAGTACTTC.

The chain recombines TRBV28 with TRBJ1-6; 8 bases map to TRBD1. The V gene's germline CDR1 is MDHEN and CDR2 SYDVKM. CDR3 size: 14 residues. With V trimmed by 4 bases and J by 12 bases, 8 bases remained unmatched. The CDR3 coding sequence is TGTGCCAGCAGTTCGGACAGGGCTGGGAAACCCCTCCACTTT. It encodes CASSSDRAGKPLHF.

J is TRBJ1-1 and V is TRBV28; maybe TRBD1 (5 bases). V gave up 7 bases and J gave up 6 bases, with 24 bases separating them. The CDR3 contains 16 residues. Germline V gene sequence: CDR1 MDHEN, CDR2 SYDVKM. The CDR3 DNA follows: TGTGCCAGCAAAGGGGCCGAACCCTCCGGCGGAGCTGAAGCTTTCTTT. This translates into CASKGAEPSGGAEAFF.

The V gene is TRBV15, the J gene TRBJ2-7; 10 bases fit TRBD1. The CDR3 spans 16 residues. Germline lookup yields CDR1 LNHNV and CDR2 YYDKDF (reference sequence). V lost 3 bases, J lost 4 bases, and 9 bases stayed unmatched. In DNA, the CDR3 is TGTGCCACCAGCAGTCAAGACAGGGGGCTGCGATACGAGCAGTACTTC. Its protein is CATSSQDRGLRYEQYF.

This chain links TRBV6-5 with TRBJ2-7, with D possibly being TRBD2 (5 bases). CDR3 length equals 13 residues. V was pared by 6 bases and J by 2 bases, with 11 bases between. Looked up from germline, CDR1 is MNHEY and CDR2 is SVGAGI. For the CDR3, the DNA is TGTGCCAGCAGAGGGAGAGGGACCTACGAGCAGTACTTC. The encoded protein is CASRGRGTYEQYF.

This chain uses TRBV21-1 with TRBJ1-6; TRBD1 is the table's D call, not checked against the DNA. TRBV21-1 represents a pseudogene. The CDR3 consists of 18 residues. The CDR3 loop reads CASSKNPSSGTGPSPLHF. In DNA form, the CDR3 reads TGTGCCAGCAGCAAGAATCCGAGCTCTGGGACAGGACCCTCACCCCTCCACTTT.

The J gene is TRBJ1-5, the V gene TRBV7-8; D perhaps matches TRBD1 (6 bases). CDR3 length: 16 amino acids. Per germline, CDR1 SGHVS and CDR2 FQNEAQ. The V gene lost 5 bases and the J gene lost 4 bases, with 18 bases spanning the gap. The CDR3 region is CASSRAVTGYNQPQHF. The DNA of the CDR3 is TGTGCCAGCAGCCGAGCCGTTACAGGGTATAATCAGCCCCAGCATTTT.

This clone is a singleton in its sample. Other DNA sequences in the sample encode the same CDR3. V usage is TRBV24-1 and J usage is TRBJ2-3; D possibly corresponds to TRBD1 (6 bases). V shed 10 bases and J shed 0 bases, with 7 bases lying between them. Germline V gene sequence: CDR1 KGHDR, CDR2 SFDVKD. The length of the CDR3 is 12 residues. CDR3 loop: CATGGSTDTQYF. The CDR3 DNA follows: TGTGCCACAGGGGGAAGCACAGATACGCAGTATTTT.

The rearrangement links TRBV7-3 to TRBJ2-7; 8 nucleotides line up with TRBD1. V shed 4 bases and J 11 bases; nucleotides not matched to a gene: 10. Germline V gives CDR1 SGHTA, CDR2 FQGTGA. This CDR3 is 13 amino acids long. In nucleotides, the CDR3 is TGTGCCAGCAGCTACGACAGGGGCGGCCCAAAGTACTTC. It is translated as CASSYDRGGPKYF.

This CDR3 reads CASTFYGGVNTEAFF. In DNA, the CDR3 is TGCGCCAGCACCTTTTACGGGGGAGTGAACACTGAAGCTTTCTTT. This chain joins TRBV5-1 and TRBJ1-1, with D perhaps matching TRBD1 (5 bases). Trimming removed 6 bases at V and 0 bases at J, with 15 bases between. The CDR3 contains 15 residues. Germline CDR1 reads SGHRS; CDR2 reads YFSETQ.

This clone showed up just once. V is TRBV19 and J is TRBJ2-7; 7 bases line up with TRBD1. The V and J ends lost 1 base and 4 bases, in that order; junction bases with no gene match: 7. The CDR3 is made up of 15 amino acids. CDR1 is LNHDA, CDR2 SQIVND, per germline (reference sequence). DNA of the CDR3: TGTGCCAGTAGTATAGCCGGGACAGCGTCGTACGAGCAGTACTTC. It yields the protein CASSIAGTASYEQYF.

The sample holds one count of this clone. The gene calls are TRBV2 and TRBJ1-1; TRBD1 is a possible D gene (6 bases). Trimming cost V 2 bases and J 7 bases, with 20 bases left between them. Germline V CDR1 and CDR2: SNHLY, FYNNEI. The CDR3 has 16 amino acids. The CDR3 spells CASSELGNREKSEAFF. CDR3 in DNA: TGTGCCAGCAGTGAATTAGGCAACAGGGAAAAAAGTGAAGCTTTCTTT.

The chain uses TRBV29-1 and TRBJ2-5; perhaps TRBD1 as D (5 bases). Trimming stripped 4 bases from V and 7 bases from J, with 13 bases between. The CDR3 sequence is 12 residues long. Germline lookup yields CDR1 SQVTM and CDR2 ANQGSEA. CDR3 nucleotide sequence: TGCAGCGTTGTAAGCAGGGATGTGACCCAGTACTTC. The encoded protein is CSVVSRDVTQYF.

The chain employs TRBV4-3 and TRBJ1-1; 7 bases agree with TRBD1. CDR1 is LGHNA and CDR2 is YSLEER in the germline V gene. The junction had 10 bases not matched to a gene; V was cut back by 4 bases and J by 8 bases. CDR3 size: 14 residues. CDR3 in amino acids: CASSRRLGQIEAFF. In nucleotides, the CDR3 is TGCGCCAGCAGCCGGCGGTTGGGACAGATAGAAGCTTTCTTT.

The chain couples TRBV9 to TRBJ1-6; D is uncertain. The germline gives CDR1 SGDLS, CDR2 YYNGEE. Between the trimmed V and J ends, which lost 0 bases and 5 bases, there was a span of 27 bases. The CDR3 runs 21 residues. Here the CDR3 reads CASSVGPLQQRGYSDNSPLHF. The CDR3 DNA reads TGTGCCAGCAGCGTAGGCCCTCTTCAGCAACGCGGCTATTCGGATAATTCACCCCTCCACTTT.

The chain links TRBV9 to TRBJ1-5; D may be TRBD1 (6 bases). V dropped 4 bases and J dropped 4 bases, with 12 bases sitting between them. The CDR3 is 14 amino acids. Per germline, CDR1 SGDLS and CDR2 YYNGEE. In nucleotides, the CDR3 is TGTGCCAGCAGCCCCGGACAGATAAATCAGCCCCAGCATTTT. This gives the protein CASSPGQINQPQHF.

This sequence joins TRBV15 and TRBJ1-5; D perhaps matches TRBD1 (6 bases). This CDR3 spans 14 amino acids. The germline CDR1 and CDR2 sequences are LNHNV and YYDKDF (reference sequence). Trimming took 3 bases from V and 9 from J, leaving 15 bases between them. Written as DNA, the CDR3 is TGTGCCACCAGCAGTAAAACAGGGAAGGCGCCCCAGCATTTT. It encodes CATSSKTGKAPQHF.

The rearrangement links TRBV5-1 to TRBJ2-1; D is ambiguous. Germline V CDR1 and CDR2: SGHRS, YFSETQ. There are 15 residues in the CDR3. The V end lost 3 bases, the J end lost 2 bases, and 12 bases lay between the germline ends. CDR3: CASSSRSAAYNEQFF. The CDR3 DNA sequence: TGCGCCAGCAGCTCGCGATCTGCCGCCTACAATGAGCAGTTCTTC.

This chain joins TRBV27 and TRBJ2-2, with D possibly being TRBD1 (6 bases). Germline CDR1 and CDR2: MNHEY and SMNVEV (reference sequence). CDR3 length equals 16 residues. V dropped 1 base and J dropped 3 bases, with 12 bases sitting between them. CDR3 sequence reads: CASSLLGRGDTGELFF. CDR3 bases: TGTGCCAGCAGTTTATTGGGCAGGGGCGACACCGGGGAGCTGTTTTTT.

This clone was counted only a few times. The rearrangement links TRBV7-9 to TRBJ1-2; D is unresolved. The CDR3 totals 13 residues. Germline CDR1 SEHNR, CDR2 FQNEAQ (reference sequence). V was clipped by 2 bases and J by 4 bases, with 8 bases between them. CDR3 nucleotide sequence: TGTGCCAGCAGCTTATCCGTGTCCTATGGCTACACCTTC. As protein: CASSLSVSYGYTF.